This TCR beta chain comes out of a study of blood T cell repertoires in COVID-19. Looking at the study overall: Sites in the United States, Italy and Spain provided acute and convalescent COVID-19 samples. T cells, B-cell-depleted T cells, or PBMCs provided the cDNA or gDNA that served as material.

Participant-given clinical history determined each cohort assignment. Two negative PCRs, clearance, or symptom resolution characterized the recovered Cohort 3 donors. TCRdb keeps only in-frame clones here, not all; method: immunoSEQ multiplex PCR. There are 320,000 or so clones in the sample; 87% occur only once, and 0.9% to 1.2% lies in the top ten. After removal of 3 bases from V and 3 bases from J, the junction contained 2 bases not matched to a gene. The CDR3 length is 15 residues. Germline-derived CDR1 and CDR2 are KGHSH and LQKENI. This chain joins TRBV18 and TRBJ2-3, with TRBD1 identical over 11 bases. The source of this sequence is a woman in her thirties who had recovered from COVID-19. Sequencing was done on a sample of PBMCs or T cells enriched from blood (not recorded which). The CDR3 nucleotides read TGTGCCAGCTCACCGGACAGGGGGCGTACAGATACGCAGTATTTT. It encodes CASSPDRGRTDTQYF.